Included here is one T cell receptor beta chain sequence, with context. The record originates from a study of blood T cell repertoires in COVID-19. Overall study: Samples came from the United States, Italy and Spain, spanning acute and convalescent COVID-19. T cells, B-cell-depleted T cells, or PBMCs supplied cDNA or gDNA.

As processed by the authors: Amplification of reference gene primers was used by the study to estimate nucleated cell counts. Assay used: immunoSEQ multiplex PCR; TCRdb lists only in-frame clones, some missing. For V, J and clone size, that table is used; D and trimming come from the DNA. Among around 230,000 clones listed, 87% were seen once. In germline, CDR1 is KGHSH, CDR2 LQKENI. CDR3 length equals 16 residues. The V end was cut by 4 bases, the J end by 4 bases, with 17 bases between. The rearrangement links TRBV18 to TRBJ1-5; D gene ambiguous. The TCR originated in a man between 60 and 70 years old who had recovered from COVID-19. Sample: peripheral blood. DNA of the CDR3: TGTGCCAGCTCACTCTTTCGACAAGACAATAATCAGCCCCAGCATTTT. The encoded protein is CASSLFRQDNNQPQHF.